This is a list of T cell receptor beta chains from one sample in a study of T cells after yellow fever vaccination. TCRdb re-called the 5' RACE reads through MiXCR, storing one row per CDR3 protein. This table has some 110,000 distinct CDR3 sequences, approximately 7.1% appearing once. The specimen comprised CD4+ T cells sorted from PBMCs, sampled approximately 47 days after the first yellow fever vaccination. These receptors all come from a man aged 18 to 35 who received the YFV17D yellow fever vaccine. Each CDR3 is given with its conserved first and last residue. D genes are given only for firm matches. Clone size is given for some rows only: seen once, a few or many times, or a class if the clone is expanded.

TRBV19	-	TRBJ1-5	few	CASRRTVGQPQHF
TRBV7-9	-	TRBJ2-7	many	CASAAAYEQYF
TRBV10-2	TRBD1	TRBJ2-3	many	CASSNPGQGARADTQYF
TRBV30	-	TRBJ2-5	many	CAWREPQETQYF
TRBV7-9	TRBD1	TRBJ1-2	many	CASSLSYPGGSSGYTF
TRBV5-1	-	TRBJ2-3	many	CASSQGTISVTDTQYF
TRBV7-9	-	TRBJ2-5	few	CASSKVAGETQYF
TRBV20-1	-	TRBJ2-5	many	CSASRRVQETQYF
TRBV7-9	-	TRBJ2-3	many	CASKKDGPTDTQYF
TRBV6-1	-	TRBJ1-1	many	CATPIAGTLGVGAFF
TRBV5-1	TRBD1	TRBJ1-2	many	CASSLATGTGPGGYTF
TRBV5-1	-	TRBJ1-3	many	CASSLQGSGNTIYF
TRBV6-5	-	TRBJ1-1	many	CASSYSRRPNTEAFF
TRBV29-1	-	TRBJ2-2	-	CSVEAGPYTGELFF
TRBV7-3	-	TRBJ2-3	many	CASSRDSGPDTQYF
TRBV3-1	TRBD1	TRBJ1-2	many	CASSQDPGNRGGGYTF
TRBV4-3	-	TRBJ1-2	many	CASSTGQLYGYTF
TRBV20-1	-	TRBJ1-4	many	CSAGDKGREKLFF
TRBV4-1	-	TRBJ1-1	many	CASRAPGMNTEAFF
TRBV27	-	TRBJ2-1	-	CASSYLGGSYNEQFF
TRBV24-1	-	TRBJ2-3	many	CATSDTGHGTDTQYF
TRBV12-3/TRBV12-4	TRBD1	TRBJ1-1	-	CASSFVRGQTEAFF
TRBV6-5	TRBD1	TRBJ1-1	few	CASSDSGTGRTEAFF
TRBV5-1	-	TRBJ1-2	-	CASSFEGYLSGGYTF
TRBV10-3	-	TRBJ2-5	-	CAISDGVRETQYF
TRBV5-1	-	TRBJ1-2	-	CASSPTADGYTF
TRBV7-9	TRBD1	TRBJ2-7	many	CASSLQGSSYEQYF
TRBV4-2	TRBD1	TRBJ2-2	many	CASSLEIQGTGELFF
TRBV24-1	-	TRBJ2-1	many	CATRGSGDEQFF
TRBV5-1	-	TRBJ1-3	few	CASSLFSPFSGNTIYF
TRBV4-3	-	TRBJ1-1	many	CASSQDRGAEAFF
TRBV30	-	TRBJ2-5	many	CAWSVLGETQYF
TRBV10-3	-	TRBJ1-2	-	CAISESVVRGGYTF
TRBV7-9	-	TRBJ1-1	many	CASSLQATEAFF
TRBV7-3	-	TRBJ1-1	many	CASSLRGVGVIAEAFF
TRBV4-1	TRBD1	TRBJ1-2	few	CASSQPVRGASYGYTF